The T cell receptor beta chain described here comes from a study of T cells expressing NK-cell markers. General study points: Researchers report these clonotypes also headed the CD3+CD56-NKG2C+ fraction in a few donors.

It was by 5'RACE template switching with UMIs that TCR beta cDNA was made. TCRdb reprocessed the 5' RACE reads and stores each CDR3 protein as one record, lacking DNA. This sample's table reports 500,000 to 700,000 distinct CDR3 sequences. Germline V CDR1 and CDR2: SGHDT, YYEEEE. There are 15 residues in the CDR3. Details on this clonotype: Its target is not known.

The V gene is TRBV5-6, the J gene TRBJ2-3; the TRBD2 assignment by TCRdb is unverifiable without DNA. The receptor was isolated from a man aged 18 to 29 in good health. Source material: blood T cells: a sorted CD56 or NKG2C T cell subset, CD4+ or CD8+ T cells, or bulk PBMC T cells (not recorded which). CDR3 residues: CASSDVAGGPDTQYF.